This TCR beta chain originates from a study of post-analysis software for immune sequencing data. For the study at large: Clinical courses comprised relapsing-remitting, secondary progressive and progressive-relapsing multiple sclerosis.

A note on this clonotype: Antigen specificity is unknown.

This CDR3 spans 13 amino acids. Germline V gene sequence: CDR1 KGHDR, CDR2 SFDVKD. V was cut by 9 bases and J by 7 bases, with 15 bases left in between. Study results and caveats: Among multiple sclerosis patients, normalized Chao1 diversity was significantly below that of controls. In patients, about five TRBV segments were more frequent than in controls, with TRBV5-6, TRBV5-1 and TRBV20-1 among them.

Unique molecular identifiers tagged the TCR beta cDNA libraries. T cells numbering roughly 1 to 11 million yielded cDNA molecules that totaled about 500,000. TCRdb called the PCR reads again in MiXCR, with one record for every CDR3 protein. The data hold some 690,000 distinct CDR3 sequences, with 30% observed a single time. The chain combines TRBV24-1 with TRBJ2-1; no reliable D call. Sequencing was performed on blood. The sequence derives from a girl aged 10 to 17 with multiple sclerosis. Here the CDR3 DNA reads TGTGCCACCTCAGTTGGAGACTCGAATGAGCAGTTCTTC. Encoded protein: CATSVGDSNEQFF.